A single sample gave rise to the 3 T cell receptor beta chains below, sequenced in a study of shared clonotypes between healthy human individuals. Naivety among CD8 cells was defined by CD45RO negativity and positive CCR7 selection, thereby excluding terminally differentiated effector memory CD45RA+ cells. Measured with immunoSEQ multiplex PCR; TCRdb has only the in-frame clones, and not every one. The sample records just over 2,000,000 clones, approximately 95% being singletons. Source material: naive CD8+ T cells sorted from blood. These receptors were taken from a man between 18 and 29 years old in good health.

This clone was recorded once. V usage is TRBV30 and J usage is TRBJ2-6; 8 positions match TRBD1. The CDR3 is 17 residues long. Trimming at V came to 5 bases and at J to 2 bases, leaving 11 bases not matched to a gene. Per germline, CDR1 GTSNPN and CDR2 SVGIG (reference sequence). The CDR3 here is CAWDGIDRGAGANVLTF. CDR3 DNA sequence: TGTGCCTGGGATGGGATAGACAGGGGCGCTGGGGCCAACGTCCTGACTTTC.

The sample holds one count of this clone. This chain links TRBV5-1 with TRBJ1-2; D gene unclear. Germline V lookup: CDR1 SGHRS, CDR2 YFSETQ. The V gene lost 0 bases and the J gene lost 4 bases, with 16 bases spanning the gap. The CDR3 loop spans 16 amino acids. CDR3 protein: CASSLADSGEGYGYTF. CDR3 DNA sequence: TGCGCCAGCAGCTTGGCCGATTCGGGCGAGGGCTATGGCTACACCTTC.

J is TRBJ2-1 and V is TRBV7-6, with unresolved D. The V and J ends lost 0 bases and 7 bases respectively, with 4 bases between them. Germline V CDR1 and CDR2: SGHVS, FNYEAQ. The CDR3 loop spans 12 amino acids. In DNA, the CDR3 is TGTGCCAGCAGCTTAGCGCCAAATGAGCAGTTCTTC. Translating it yields CASSLAPNEQFF.